This T cell receptor beta chain was recorded in a study of regulatory T cells in long-lasting Graves disease (dated by TCRdb to about 2021). About the study as a whole: To count as having persistent Graves' disease, a patient had to have received antithyroid drug treatment for over 5 years with TSH receptor autoantibodies remaining persistently positive. On average, persistent Graves' disease patients in the clinical cohort had been on antithyroid drugs for about 9.3 years. The study was registered as a clinical trial and conducted in China. Peripheral blood TCR sequencing and RNA sequencing compared persistent Graves' disease patients with newly diagnosed Graves' disease patients. TCR sequencing covered 13 persistent and some 20 newly diagnosed Graves' disease patients, some 35 samples in total.

Findings and caveats that apply to the study as a whole: Only the TCR beta chain was sequenced and analyzed. Persistent disease showed preferential use of TRBV28, TRBJ1-2 and TRBJ2-5, whereas newly diagnosed disease favored TRBV20-1 and TRBJ2-1. As a limitation, the authors acknowledged that the small sample size may reduce accuracy. Only peripheral blood was studied, because thyroid tissue, the primary lesion, was inaccessible. More public clonotypes were shared among persistent patients (around 3,000) than among newly diagnosed patients (more than 900). Compared with newly diagnosed patients, patients with persistent Graves' disease had lower TCR Shannon entropy and fewer highly expanded clones, which suggests clonal expansion.

The method was multiplex PCR. TCRdb names Illumina HiSeq 4000 as the instrument used. iRepertoire HTBI primers and Arm-PCR amplification of CDR3 regions were used to construct TCR beta libraries. PCR products were gel purified before sequencing. In the authors' own workflow: A total of fewer than 80 TRBV and 14 TRBJ segments were identified across samples and were used for gene usage analysis of CDR3 amino acid clonotypes. Filtered high-quality paired reads were merged into contigs using COPE and FqMerger. Contigs were aligned with BLAST to IMGT TRBV, TRBD and TRBJ reference genes, and CDR3 was defined per IMGT. Any clonotype with a frequency above 0.1% was counted as a highly expanded clone. Shannon entropy served as the measure of repertoire diversity, while the Gini coefficient captured V-J evenness. Clonotypes shared by more than one individual were considered public. The public reads were quality trimmed at Q25 with fastp and then assembled into clones with MiXCR by TCRdb, keeping productive beta chains. Each CDR3 protein appears once, grouped with its most common genes and DNA. The V and J calls here are based on TCRdb, not the publication. This sample gives a few hundred thousand distinct CDR3 sequences in total; less than 25% of them show up just once. The top ten clones comprise 10% to 15% of the sample.

Counted from cysteine to phenylalanine, this CDR3 has 13 amino acids. Only the CDR3 portion is preserved as DNA: 39 bases, with reading frame beginning at the first base. V loses 3 bases, J loses 6 bases, and the germline ends lie 12 bases apart. Based on the germline V gene (reference sequence), the CDR1 and CDR2 sequences are SEHNR and FQNEAQ. As to this clonotype: This receptor's antigen is unknown. Being one base from a much bigger clone, this may be a read error.

This specimen's time point label, interpreted: persistent/refractory GD, antithyroid drugs over 5 years with positive TRAb. For both TCR sequencing and RNA sequencing, RNA was extracted from PBMCs using TRIzol. The diagnosis of Graves' disease followed American Thyroid Association guidelines. Recruitment of patients was carried out at an endocrinology department in Xi'an, China. Each patient gave approximately 9.7 milliliters of peripheral blood, collected in an EDTA anticoagulant tube. Ficoll Paque Plus density gradient separation was used to isolate PBMCs, and no further T cell sorting was done. An Agilent 2100 Bioanalyzer and agarose gel were used to check RNA quality, and a NanoDrop 2000 was used to measure RNA concentration.

The origin of this receptor is a female donor with Graves disease. The sequences come from peripheral blood mononuclear cells (PBMCs), collected when the disease was refractory, from a patient treated with antithyroid drugs. The rearranged segments are TRBV7-9 and TRBJ2-7; tentative D gene TRBD2, with 5 bases matching. The nucleotide sequence is TGTGCCAGCAGCTTGGCAGACTACTCCGAGCAGTACTTC. Its product reads: CASSLADYSEQYF. Beyond the CDR3, the reference TRBV7-9 and TRBJ2-7 genes provide the residues; the full variable domain reads: DTGVSQNPRHKITKRGQNVTFRCDPISEHNRLYWYRQTLGQGPEFLTYFQNEAQLEKSRLLSDRFSAERPKGSFSTLEIQRTEQGDSAMYLCASSLADYSEQYFGPGTRLTVT.